The next 32 T cell receptor beta chains were all read from a single sample in a study of T cell responses to AZD1222 COVID-19 vaccine. Only in-frame clones appear in the TCRdb table, and some are missing; sequencing was by immunoSEQ multiplex PCR. The data contain tens of thousands of clones, 65% to 85% of them singletons. The input for sequencing was peripheral blood, taken on day 0 of AZD1222 vaccination. The receptors originated from an adult in good health.

The rearrangement joins TRBV20-1 to TRBJ2-1; 12 bases match TRBD2. J gave up 6 bases and V 3 bases, and 9 bases lay outside the gene matches. The CDR3 has 16 residues. Germline loops: CDR1 DFQATT, CDR2 SNEGSKA (reference sequence). The chain's CDR3 is CSASPRSSGRGNEQFF. CDR3 coding DNA: TGCAGTGCTAGTCCTCGATCTAGCGGGAGGGGCAATGAGCAGTTCTTC.

The gene calls are TRBV5-4 and TRBJ1-2; tentatively, D is TRBD1 (5 bases). The germline V gene has CDR1 SGHNT and CDR2 YYREEE (reference sequence). The germline V and J ends were trimmed by 4 bases and 4 bases, with 11 bases remaining between them. There are 13 residues in the CDR3. The CDR3 region has the DNA TGTGCCAGCAGCCCCGGGGCAACCTATGGCTACACCTTC. Translation: CASSPGATYGYTF.

The gene calls are TRBV6-5 and TRBJ1-2; D remains ambiguous. The V end was cut by 2 bases, the J end by 7 bases, with 11 bases between. The length of the CDR3 is 13 residues. Germline V gene sequence: CDR1 MNHEY, CDR2 SVGAGI. The CDR3 DNA sequence: TGTGCCAGCAGTTACGAGGACCTCTCTGGCTACACCTTC. The encoded protein is CASSYEDLSGYTF.

The rearrangement uses TRBV6-5 and TRBJ1-3, with D unclear. The germline V gene has CDR1 MNHEY and CDR2 SVGAGI. V was pared by 2 bases and J by 4 bases, with 9 bases between. The CDR3 sequence is 14 residues long. The CDR3 is CASSYRERGNTIYF. In DNA, the CDR3 is TGTGCCAGCAGTTACAGGGAGCGGGGAAACACCATATATTTT.

The rearrangement joins TRBV6-5 to TRBJ1-5, with D perhaps TRBD1 (6 bases). CDR1 and CDR2 (germline): MNHEY, SVGAGI. CDR3 length: 12 amino acids. CDR3 amino acids: CATVGGNQPQHF. The CDR3 DNA is TGTGCTACGGTAGGGGGAAATCAGCCCCAGCATTTT.

This chain links TRBV3-1 (or the pseudogene TRBV3-2) with TRBJ1-2; weak D call: TRBD1 (5 bases). The CDR3 contains 12 residues. Germline loops: CDR1 LGHDT, CDR2 YNNKEL (reference sequence). V was trimmed by 6 bases and J by 3 bases, leaving 8 bases between them. This chain's CDR3 is CASSPGYYGYTF. CDR3 nucleotides: TGTGCCAGCAGTCCAGGGTACTATGGCTACACCTTC.

The chain is built from TRBV12-3 or TRBV12-4 and TRBJ2-2; D gene uncertain. This CDR3 is built from 13 residues. Trimming cost V 5 bases and J 5 bases, with 9 bases left between them. The CDR3 loop is CASSPSRTGELFF. CDR3 DNA sequence: TGTGCCAGCAGTCCCAGCAGGACCGGGGAGCTGTTTTTT.

The V and J genes are TRBV6-5 and TRBJ2-7, with 8 nucleotides matching TRBD1. CDR1 and CDR2 from the germline V gene are MNHEY and SVGAGI. Trimming removed 6 bases from V and 6 bases from J; junction bases left unmatched: 16. There are 16 residues in the CDR3. The chain's CDR3 is CASSYGTRTGSGEQYF. The CDR3 DNA reads as TGTGCCAGCAGCTACGGAACCAGGACAGGGTCTGGCGAGCAGTACTTC.

The chain uses TRBV5-1 and TRBJ1-3, with 7 bases identical to TRBD1. CDR3 length: 15 residues. Unmatched junction bases numbered 7, after V lost 4 bases and J lost 3 bases. CDR1 and CDR2 (germline): SGHRS, YFSETQ. DNA for the CDR3: TGCGCCAGCAGCACGACAGGGATGGGTGGAAACACCATATATTTT. This sequence encodes CASSTTGMGGNTIYF.

The chain employs TRBV19 and TRBJ2-7, with 8 bases fitting TRBD1. Germline CDR1 and CDR2: LNHDA and SQIVND (reference sequence). The CDR3 is 14 amino acids. After removal of 6 bases from V and 3 bases from J, the junction contained 7 bases not matched to a gene. The CDR3 reads CASREGQGDYEQYF. The CDR3 DNA reads TGTGCCAGTAGGGAAGGACAGGGAGACTACGAGCAGTACTTC.

V is TRBV5-1 and J is TRBJ2-1, with 7 positions matching TRBD2. The J segment lost 3 bases and the V segment lost 7 bases, leaving 7 bases of the junction unmatched. CDR3 size: 14 residues. In germline, CDR1 is SGHRS, CDR2 YFSETQ. CDR3 in DNA: TGCGCCAGCCGAGCGGGAACGGACTACAATGAGCAGTTCTTC. It yields the protein CASRAGTDYNEQFF.

There are a few counts of this clone. The chain employs TRBV7-6 and TRBJ1-1; D ambiguous. This CDR3 region has 12 residues. The ends were cut back, 3 bases at V and 6 bases at J, with 8 bases in the middle. In germline, CDR1 is SGHVS, CDR2 FNYEAQ. The CDR3 loop reads CASSLGTAEAFF. CDR3 DNA: TGTGCCAGCAGCTTGGGAACGGCTGAAGCTTTCTTT.

V usage is TRBV30 and J usage is TRBJ1-5; unclear D gene. Between the trimmed V and J ends, which lost 3 bases and 1 base, there was a span of 16 bases. The CDR3 sequence is 16 residues long. Germline values: CDR1 GTSNPN, CDR2 SVGIG (reference sequence). CDR3 DNA: TGTGCCTGGAGGGGTGTCGAACGCTCGAGCAATCAGCCCCAGCATTTT. Encoded protein: CAWRGVERSSNQPQHF.

The V call is TRBV12-3 or TRBV12-4, the J call TRBJ2-6; possible D gene TRBD1, 6 bases. The V gene lost 6 bases and the J gene lost 6 bases, with 9 bases spanning the gap. The CDR3 is 13 residues long. The CDR3 region has the DNA TGTGCCAGCAGCCAGGGGTTGGCCAACGTCCTGACTTTC. It specifies CASSQGLANVLTF.

This sequence joins TRBV3-1 (or the pseudogene TRBV3-2) and TRBJ2-7, with D possibly matching TRBD2 (5 bases). This CDR3 comprises 14 residues. The V end was cut by 4 bases, the J end by 0 bases, with 10 bases between. Germline V CDR1 and CDR2: LGHDT, YNNKEL (reference sequence). CDR3 protein: CASSLHGNSYEQYF. CDR3 nucleotides: TGTGCCAGCAGCCTACACGGGAACTCCTACGAGCAGTACTTC.

V usage is TRBV4-2 and J usage is TRBJ1-5; D is possibly TRBD1 (5 bases). Germline CDR1 is LGHNA and CDR2 is YNFKEQ. This CDR3 spans 13 amino acids. V lost 0 bases and J lost 7, with 7 bases in between. The CDR3 protein is CASSQDGAQPQHF. The CDR3 bases are TGTGCCAGCAGCCAAGATGGGGCGCAGCCCCAGCATTTT.

The V call is TRBV18, the J call TRBJ2-1; 13 bases are shared with TRBD2. J was trimmed by 6 bases and V by 8 bases; bases with no gene match: 4. CDR1 KGHSH and CDR2 LQKENI come from the germline V gene. The CDR3 extends over 14 amino acids. The CDR3 reads CASRTSGRANEQFF. In nucleotides, the CDR3 is TGTGCCAGCCGTACTAGCGGGAGGGCCAATGAGCAGTTCTTC.

The chain joins TRBV2 to TRBJ2-7, with TRBD1 matching 8 bases. The germline V gene has CDR1 SNHLY and CDR2 FYNNEI. Losses at the gene ends were 6 bases for V and 2 bases for J; bases not matched to a gene: 9. The CDR3 length is 15 residues. CDR3 coding DNA: TGTGCCAGCAGGGACGACAGGGGAATGCCCTACGAGCAGTACTTC. Its translation is CASRDDRGMPYEQYF.

The chain recombines TRBV30 with TRBJ2-2, with D maybe TRBD2 (5 bases). V was clipped by 0 bases and J by 7 bases, with 9 bases between them. The CDR3 runs 13 residues. CDR1 is GTSNPN and CDR2 is SVGIG in the germline V gene (reference sequence). The DNA of the CDR3 is TGTGCCTGGAGTGTAGAGGGCAACGGGGAGCTGTTTTTT. Its protein is CAWSVEGNGELFF.

This chain uses TRBV30 with TRBJ2-3; TRBD1 agrees at 10 bases. The V segment lost 5 bases and the J segment 1 base; nucleotides outside the gene matches: 3. Germline V gene data show CDR1 as GTSNPN and CDR2 as SVGIG (reference sequence). The CDR3 has 14 amino acids. The chain's CDR3 is CAWLDRGGTDTQYF. As DNA, the CDR3 is TGTGCCTGGCTGGACAGGGGGGGCACAGATACGCAGTATTTT.

The rearrangement joins TRBV10-1 to TRBJ1-1; D possibly corresponds to TRBD1 (5 bases). The CDR3 length is 14 residues. Germline V gene sequence: CDR1 WNHNN, CDR2 SYGVQD (reference sequence). The V end lost 1 base, the J end lost 1 base, and 7 bases lay between the germline ends. CDR3 DNA: TGCGCCAGCAGTGAGTACCAGGGGAACACTGAAGCTTTCTTT. Residues: CASSEYQGNTEAFF.

The chain recombines TRBV18 with TRBJ2-1, with a possible D match to TRBD2 (6 bases). From germline, CDR1 is KGHSH and CDR2 LQKENI. The CDR3 contains 14 residues. V dropped 1 base and J dropped 3 bases, with 7 bases sitting between them. This chain's CDR3 is CASSPRRDYNEQFF. In DNA form, the CDR3 reads TGTGCCAGCTCACCACGGAGGGACTACAATGAGCAGTTCTTC.

In this sample, this clone turned up a few times. V and J are TRBV9 and TRBJ2-2; D gene ambiguous. The germline gives CDR1 SGDLS, CDR2 YYNGEE. Trimming took 0 bases from V and 5 from J, leaving 5 bases between them. CDR3 length equals 13 residues. As DNA, the CDR3 is TGTGCCAGCAGCGTAGGTCCTACCGGGGAGCTGTTTTTT. This sequence encodes CASSVGPTGELFF.

The chain has TRBV5-4 and TRBJ2-2; the D gene is possibly TRBD2 (6 bases). Germline V lookup: CDR1 SGHNT, CDR2 YYREEE (reference sequence). This CDR3 region has 14 residues. The V and J ends lost 3 bases and 6 bases respectively, with 12 bases between them. CDR3 bases: TGTGCCAGCAGCTCGTTATCGGGGGCCGGGGAGCTGTTTTTT. This codes for CASSSLSGAGELFF. Filled out from reference TRBV5-4 and TRBJ2-2, the complete variable domain reads ETGVTQSPTHLIKTRGQQVTLRCSSQSGHNTVSWYQQALGQGPQFIFQYYREEENGRGNFPPRFSGLQFPNYSSELNVNALELDDSALYLCASSSLSGAGELFFGEGSRLTVL.

This clone was seen just once. This rearrangement joins TRBV5-1 to TRBJ2-3; no clear D. Germline V gene lookup returns CDR1 SGHRS and CDR2 YFSETQ. V gave up 0 bases and J gave up 3 bases, with 8 bases separating them. The CDR3 runs to 14 residues. DNA for the CDR3: TGCGCCAGCAGCTTGGATAGCCGGACAGATACGCAGTATTTT. This translates into CASSLDSRTDTQYF. Full variable domain (remainder filled in from reference TRBV5-1 and TRBJ2-3): KAGVTQTPRYLIKTRGQQVTLSCSPISGHRSVSWYQQTPGQGLQFLFEYFSETQRNKGNFPGRFSGRQFSNSRSEMNVSTLELGDSALYLCASSLDSRTDTQYFGPGTRLTVL.

The CDR3 DNA sequence: TGTGCCAGCTCACCATATGACAGGGACCACGAGCAGTACTTC. It codes for CASSPYDRDHEQYF. The chain couples TRBV18 to TRBJ2-7, with 7 bases aligning to TRBD1. Trimming at V came to 2 bases and at J to 5 bases, leaving 6 bases not matched to a gene. The CDR3 loop spans 14 amino acids. The germline V gene has CDR1 KGHSH and CDR2 LQKENI.

The chain recombines TRBV24-1 with TRBJ2-1; 12 nucleotides align to TRBD2. CDR3 length: 15 amino acids. V gave up 9 bases and J gave up 3 bases; unmatched junction bases: 5. The germline CDR1 and CDR2 sequences are KGHDR and SFDVKD. The CDR3 here is CATRASGRGYNEQFF. The CDR3 bases are TGTGCCACCCGGGCTAGCGGGAGGGGCTACAATGAGCAGTTCTTC.

J is TRBJ1-6 and V is TRBV7-2; TRBD1 might be the D (5 bases). Deletions cut 2 bases from V and 7 bases from J, with 9 bases between. Germline CDR1 is SGHTA and CDR2 is FQGNSA. CDR3 length equals 14 residues. The CDR3 DNA is TGTGCCAGCAGCTTATCAGGGACGAATTCACCCCTCCACTTT. Translating it yields CASSLSGTNSPLHF.

The chain combines TRBV9 with TRBJ1-3; D not certain. The CDR3 extends over 15 amino acids. CDR1 and CDR2 from the germline V gene are SGDLS and YYNGEE. V was shortened by 0 bases and J by 0 bases, with 7 bases between the two germline ends. CDR3 nucleotide sequence: TGTGCCAGCAGCGTAGATCGAACCTCTGGAAACACCATATATTTT. Amino acid sequence: CASSVDRTSGNTIYF.

The chain has TRBV3-1 (or the pseudogene TRBV3-2) and TRBJ2-3; D might be TRBD1 or TRBD2, each matching 5 bases. Germline V gives CDR1 LGHDT, CDR2 YNNKEL (reference sequence). The CDR3 is made up of 15 amino acids. V lost 0 bases and J lost 4, with 11 bases in between. CDR3: CASSQDWGSPDTQYF. CDR3 bases: TGTGCCAGCAGCCAAGACTGGGGGTCCCCAGATACGCAGTATTTT.

The V gene is TRBV5-1, the J gene TRBJ1-4; 7 bases align to TRBD1. The CDR3 is 17 residues long. Germline lookup yields CDR1 SGHRS and CDR2 YFSETQ. J lost 3 bases, V lost 0 bases, and 8 bases had no gene match. The DNA for the CDR3 is TGCGCCAGCAGCTTGGTAGGGGGCCGCGTTTCTAATGAAAAACTGTTTTTT. Translating gives CASSLVGGRVSNEKLFF. Using reference TRBV5-1 and TRBJ1-4 for the parts outside the CDR3, the full variable domain is KAGVTQTPRYLIKTRGQQVTLSCSPISGHRSVSWYQQTPGQGLQFLFEYFSETQRNKGNFPGRFSGRQFSNSRSEMNVSTLELGDSALYLCASSLVGGRVSNEKLFFGSGTQLSVL.

V usage is TRBV10-1 and J usage is TRBJ2-4; D may be TRBD1 or TRBD2 (5 bases each). With 5 bases removed from V and 5 bases from J, the gap between germline ends came to 19 bases. The germline V gene encodes CDR1 WNHNN and CDR2 SYGVQD (reference sequence). The CDR3 has 16 residues. The CDR3, as DNA: TGCGCCAGCAGTCCTAACTCCGGGACCCTGGAAAACATTCAGTACTTC. Its protein is CASSPNSGTLENIQYF.